Here is one T cell receptor (beta chain) with its context. V lost 4 bases to trimming and J lost 1 base, with 11 bases between them. The CDR3 covers 14 residues. Germline V gives CDR1 SGHRS, CDR2 YFSETQ. These data are taken from a study of T cells of healthy individuals. In TCRdb, the 5' RACE reads were re-called with MiXCR into one record per CDR3 protein. The data show around 100,000 distinct CDR3 sequences, 15% to 20% seen once. V and J are TRBV5-1 and TRBJ1-1; the D is unclear. The sequence was collected from a human donor in good health. CDR3 DNA: TGCGCCAGCAGCCCGGGAGACGGGAACACTGAAGCTTTCTTT. Protein: CASSPGDGNTEAFF.